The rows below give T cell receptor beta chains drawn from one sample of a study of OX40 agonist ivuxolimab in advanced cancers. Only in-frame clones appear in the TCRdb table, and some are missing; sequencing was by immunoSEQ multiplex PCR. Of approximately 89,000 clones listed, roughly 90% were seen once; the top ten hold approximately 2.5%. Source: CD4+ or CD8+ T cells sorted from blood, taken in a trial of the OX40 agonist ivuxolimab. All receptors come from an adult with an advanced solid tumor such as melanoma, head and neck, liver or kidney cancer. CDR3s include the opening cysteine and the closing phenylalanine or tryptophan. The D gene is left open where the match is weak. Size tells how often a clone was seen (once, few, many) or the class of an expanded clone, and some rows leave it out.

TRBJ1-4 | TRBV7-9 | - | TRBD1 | CASSSLTGNGEKLFF | TGTGCCAGCAGCTCACTGACAGGGAATGGTGAAAAACTGTTTTTT
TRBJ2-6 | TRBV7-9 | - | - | CASSLAGAGANVLTF | TGTGCCAGCAGCTTAGCGGGGGCTGGGGCCAACGTCCTGACTTTC
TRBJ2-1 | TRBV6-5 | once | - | CASSYSRDEQFF | TGTGCCAGCAGTTACTCGAGGGATGAGCAGTTCTTC
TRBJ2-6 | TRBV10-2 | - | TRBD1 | CATRQGTGANVLTF | TGCGCCACCAGACAGGGGACAGGGGCCAACGTCCTGACTTTC
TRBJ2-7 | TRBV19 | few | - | CASSPSLGEQYF | TGTGCCAGTAGTCCCAGTTTGGGGGAGCAGTACTTC
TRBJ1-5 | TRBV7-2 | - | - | CASSSYLGAQHF | TGTGCCAGCAGCTCATACTTGGGGGCCCAGCATTTT
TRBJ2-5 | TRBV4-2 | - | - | CASSQDRGAPQETQYF | TGTGCCAGCAGCCAAGATCGGGGGGCCCCCCAAGAGACCCAGTACTTC
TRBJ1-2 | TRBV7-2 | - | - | CASSLSLAESNYGYTF | TGTGCCAGCAGCTTATCATTGGCGGAGTCCAACTATGGCTACACCTTC
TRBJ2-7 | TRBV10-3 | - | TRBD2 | CAISGAPGLADRRSYEQYF | TGTGCCATCAGTGGGGCTCCGGGACTAGCGGATAGACGCTCCTACGAGCAGTACTTC
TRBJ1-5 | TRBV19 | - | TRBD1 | CASSVPGQGGQPQHF | TGTGCCAGTAGTGTCCCGGGACAGGGTGGTCAGCCCCAGCATTTT
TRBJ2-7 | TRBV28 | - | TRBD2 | CASSIAGGPYEQYF | TGTGCCAGCAGTATAGCGGGAGGGCCCTACGAGCAGTACTTC
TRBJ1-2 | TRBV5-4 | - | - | CASSLDGQTPNTF | TGTGCCAGCAGCTTGGACGGCCAGACTCCAAACACCTTC
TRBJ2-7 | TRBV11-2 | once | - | CASRGLTGLRASYEQYF | TGTGCCAGCAGGGGTCTTACAGGACTTCGGGCTTCCTACGAGCAGTACTTC
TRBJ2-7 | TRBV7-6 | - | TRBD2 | CASRSLAGVGEQYF | TGTGCCAGCCGCTCCTTAGCGGGAGTTGGCGAGCAGTACTTC
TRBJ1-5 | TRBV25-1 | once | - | CASRRSGVVGNQPQHF | TGTGCCAGCCGCCGAAGCGGGGTGGTTGGCAATCAGCCCCAGCATTTT
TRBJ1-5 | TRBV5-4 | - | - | CASSSGGRKGQPQHF | TGTGCCAGCAGCTCAGGCGGACGGAAGGGGCAGCCCCAGCATTTT
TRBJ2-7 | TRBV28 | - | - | CASTGGGFASYEQYF | TGTGCCAGCACCGGGGGTGGATTCGCCTCCTACGAGCAGTACTTC
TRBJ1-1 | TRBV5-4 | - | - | CASSPRDGTEAFF | TGTGCCAGCAGCCCGAGGGACGGCACTGAAGCTTTCTTT
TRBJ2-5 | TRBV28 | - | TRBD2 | CASRRREQETQYF | TGTGCCAGCAGGCGGCGGGAGCAGGAGACCCAGTACTTC
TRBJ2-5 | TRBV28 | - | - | CAALPGGVAGLQETQYF | TGTGCCGCCTTACCAGGGGGAGTAGCGGGACTTCAAGAGACCCAGTACTTC
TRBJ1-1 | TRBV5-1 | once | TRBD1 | CASSSGQQNTEAFF | TGCGCCAGCAGCTCGGGACAGCAGAACACTGAAGCTTTCTTT
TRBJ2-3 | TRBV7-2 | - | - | CASSHTRATDTQYF | TGTGCCAGCAGCCATACGAGGGCCACAGATACGCAGTATTTT
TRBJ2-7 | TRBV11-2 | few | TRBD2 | CASSGLAGGQYF | TGTGCCAGCAGCGGACTAGCGGGAGGGCAGTACTTC
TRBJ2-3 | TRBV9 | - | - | CASSPHPSTDTQYF | TGTGCCAGCAGCCCTCACCCCTCGACAGATACGCAGTATTTT
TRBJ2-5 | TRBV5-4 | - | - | CASSFPLAGTETQYF | TGTGCCAGCAGCTTCCCTCTGGCAGGCACGGAGACCCAGTACTTC
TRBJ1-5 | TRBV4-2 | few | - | CASSLDGSQPQHF | TGTGCCAGCAGCCTCGACGGGAGTCAGCCCCAGCATTTT
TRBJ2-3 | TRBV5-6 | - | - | CASSLGGDSDTQYF | TGTGCCAGCAGCTTGGGGGGAGATTCAGATACGCAGTATTTT